Presented here are 4 T cell receptor beta chains from one specimen sequenced in a study of blood T cell repertoires in COVID-19. Assay: immunoSEQ multiplex PCR; the TCRdb copy retains only in-frame clones and omits some. This table holds roughly 250,000 clones, roughly four fifths found once. Sequenced: peripheral blood. The receptors shown here come from a woman at least 80 years old with acute or convalescent COVID-19.

The gene calls are TRBV11-2 and TRBJ1-4, with 7 bases matching TRBD1. With 1 base clipped from V and 5 bases from J, the junction kept 4 bases outside the gene matches. The CDR3 totals 15 residues. From germline, CDR1 is SGHAT and CDR2 FQNNGV. The chain's CDR3 is CASSLGDRTNEKLFF. The DNA of the CDR3 is TGTGCCAGCAGCTTAGGGGACAGAACGAATGAAAAACTGTTTTTT.

The genes are TRBV4-2 and TRBJ1-5; 8 bases align to TRBD1. CDR1 is LGHNA and CDR2 is YNFKEQ in the germline V gene. The CDR3 is made up of 16 amino acids. The trim removed 1 base at V and 3 bases at J, leaving 5 bases unmatched. The CDR3 nucleotides are TGTGCCAGCAGCCAAGTTTGGGACAGGCCCAATCAGCCCCAGCATTTT. It encodes CASSQVWDRPNQPQHF.

The chain combines TRBV6-1 with TRBJ1-5; no definite D call. This CDR3 comprises 17 residues. Germline CDR1 and CDR2: MNHNS and SASEGT. The V end was cut by 0 bases, the J end by 0 bases, with 12 bases between. The CDR3 region is CASSEAPSTYSNQPQHF. For the CDR3, the DNA is TGTGCCAGCAGTGAAGCGCCTTCAACTTATAGCAATCAGCCCCAGCATTTT.

The chain recombines TRBV19 with TRBJ2-7; 8 bases fit TRBD1. The junction had 5 bases not matched to a gene; V was cut back by 5 bases and J by 5 bases. CDR1 LNHDA and CDR2 SQIVND come from the germline V gene (reference sequence). The CDR3 is made up of 13 amino acids. CDR3 in amino acids: CASSPGGGNEQYF. DNA for the CDR3: TGTGCCAGTAGTCCAGGGGGCGGCAACGAGCAGTACTTC.